This T cell receptor (beta chain) originates from a study of blood T cells in healthy people across ages. Comments on this clonotype: A much more abundant neighbour one base away suggests this may be a read error.

Per germline, CDR1 SQVTM and CDR2 ANQGSEA. CDR3 length: 14 residues. V was cut by 4 bases and J by 3 bases, with 13 bases left in between. Through a sample-barcoded 5' primer and a J-beta primer mix, a second PCR was run for roughly 6 to 11 cycles. TCRdb redid the calling of the 5' RACE reads with MiXCR, one entry per CDR3 protein. This sample has about a million distinct CDR3 sequences, with about two fifths found just once. Specimen: blood. The V and J genes are TRBV29-1 and TRBJ2-1; D might be TRBD1 (5 bases). This TCR came from a man younger than 30 in good health. CDR3 coding DNA: TGCAGCGTTGTCCTGGGAAGGGGCTACAATGAGCAGTTCTTC. Its translation: CSVVLGRGYNEQFF.